This TCR beta chain is drawn from a study of cytomegalovirus exposure and HLA in healthy donors. Study-wide findings and caveats: Follow-up analysis found HLA locus-dependent TCR association rates, highest for DRB1 and lowest for HLA-C. It was confirmed in vitro that a few of the CMV-associated chains were specific for CMV antigens. Per a prior analysis, the majority of TCR beta V segments were productive roughly 90% or roughly 30% of the time. Most TCR sequences proved rare, with some public TCRs found in many donors.

The V gene's germline CDR1 is SGHTA and CDR2 FQGNSA. The V segment lost 5 bases and the J segment 3 bases; nucleotides outside the gene matches: 5. The CDR3 consists of 17 residues. Use of 60 Vbeta and 13 Jbeta primers characterized the PCR. Sequencing was performed with immunoSEQ multiplex PCR; in TCRdb, only in-frame clones are kept and a portion is missing. In the table there are 200,000 to 300,000 clones, 75% to 85% of which are singletons. Only one count was recorded for this clone. The antigen is undetermined. The material sequenced was PBMCs. This chain uses TRBV7-2 with TRBJ2-1, with TRBD2 matching over 15 bases. This sequence originates from an older woman in good health and CMV-seropositive. The chain's CDR3 is CASSQRGLAGGYNEQFF. DNA for the CDR3: TGTGCCAGCAGCCAGCGGGGACTAGCGGGAGGCTACAATGAGCAGTTCTTC. Full variable domain (outside the CDR3, taken from reference TRBV7-2 and TRBJ2-1): GAGVSQSPSNKVTEKGKDVELRCDPISGHTALYWYRQSLGQGLEFLIYFQGNSAPDKSGLPSDRFSAERTGGSVSTLTIQRTQQEDSAVYLCASSQRGLAGGYNEQFFGPGTRLTVL.